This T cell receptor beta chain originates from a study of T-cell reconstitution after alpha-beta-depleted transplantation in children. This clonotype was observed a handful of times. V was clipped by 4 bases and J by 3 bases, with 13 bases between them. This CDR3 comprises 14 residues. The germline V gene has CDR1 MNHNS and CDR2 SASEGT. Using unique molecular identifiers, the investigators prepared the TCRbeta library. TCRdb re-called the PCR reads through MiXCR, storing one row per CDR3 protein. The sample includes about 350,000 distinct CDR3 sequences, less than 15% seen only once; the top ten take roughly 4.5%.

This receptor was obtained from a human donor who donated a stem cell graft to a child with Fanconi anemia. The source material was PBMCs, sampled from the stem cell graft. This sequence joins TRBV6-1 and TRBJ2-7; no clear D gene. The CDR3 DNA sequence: TGTGCCAGCAGTGTCAGTTCGGACGGCTACGAGCAGTACTTC. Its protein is CASSVSSDGYEQYF.